What follows describes a single TCR beta chain. This record comes from a study of blood T cell repertoires in COVID-19. V was pared by 8 bases and J by 2 bases, with 14 bases of the junction left unmatched. The CDR3 contains 16 residues. Germline-derived CDR1 and CDR2 are LNHDA and SQIVND (reference sequence). Sequenced by immunoSEQ multiplex PCR; TCRdb stores in-frame clones only, minus some. The sample yields roughly 410,000 clones, 89% seen once. Sequenced sample: peripheral blood. V is TRBV19 and J is TRBJ1-1; TRBD1 agrees at 7 bases. This clonotype was sampled from a woman between 40 and 50 years old with COVID-19, enrolled during active disease. For the CDR3, the DNA is TGTGCCAGTCAATTCAAGACGACAGGGATTAACACTGAAGCTTTCTTT. This codes for CASQFKTTGINTEAFF.